The clone carrying this TCR beta chain was found once. This entry is derived from a study of blood T cell repertoires in COVID-19. Profiling relied on immunoSEQ multiplex PCR, and the TCRdb table lists in-frame clones only, not all of them. This sample has 230,000 or so clones; roughly 82% occur once, and the top ten carry 1.4%. This CDR3 has 14 residues. The V and J ends lost 6 bases and 3 bases respectively, with 14 bases between them. Germline lookup yields CDR1 MDHEN and CDR2 SYDVKM. V is TRBV28 and J is TRBJ2-5, with D possibly matching TRBD2 (5 bases). The specimen sequenced was peripheral blood. The clonotype originates from a woman aged 40-49 years who had recovered from COVID-19. The CDR3 sequence is CASSPLALKETQYF. The DNA of the CDR3 is TGTGCCAGCAGCCCCCTAGCTCTCAAAGAGACCCAGTACTTC.